This T cell receptor (beta chain) was recovered during a study of blood T cell repertoires in COVID-19. The CDR3 runs to 17 residues. Trimming left V 3 bases short and J 2 bases short, with 17 bases between. From germline, CDR1 is MGHRA and CDR2 YSYEKL. In this sample, this clone turned up a few times. Produced via immunoSEQ multiplex PCR; TCRdb's table is partial and in-frame only. The profile shows under 300,000 clones, around 81% of them singletons. The source of this sequence is a man aged 25 to 40 who had recovered from COVID-19. The V and J genes are TRBV4-1 and TRBJ2-1; D gene unclear. Sequenced sample: peripheral blood. As DNA, the CDR3 is TGCGCCAGCAGCCATTCTATACCGTTCTCCGCCTACAATGAGCAGTTCTTC. It is translated as CASSHSIPFSAYNEQFF.